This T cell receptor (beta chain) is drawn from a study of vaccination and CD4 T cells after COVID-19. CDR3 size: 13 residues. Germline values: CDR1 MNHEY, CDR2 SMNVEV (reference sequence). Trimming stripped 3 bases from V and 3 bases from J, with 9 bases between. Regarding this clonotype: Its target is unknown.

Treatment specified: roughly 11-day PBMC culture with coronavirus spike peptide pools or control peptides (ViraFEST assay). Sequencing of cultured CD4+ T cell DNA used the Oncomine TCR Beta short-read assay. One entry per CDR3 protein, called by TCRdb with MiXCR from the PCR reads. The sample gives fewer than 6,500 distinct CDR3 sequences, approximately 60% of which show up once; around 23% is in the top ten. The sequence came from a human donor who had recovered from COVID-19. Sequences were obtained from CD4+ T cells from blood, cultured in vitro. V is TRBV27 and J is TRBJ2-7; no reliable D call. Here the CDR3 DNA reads TGTGCCAGCAGTTTTCAGATTCACTACGAGCAGTACTTC. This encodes CASSFQIHYEQYF.